The rows below give T cell receptor beta chains drawn from one sample of a study of cytomegalovirus exposure and HLA in healthy donors. Sequenced by immunoSEQ multiplex PCR; TCRdb stores in-frame clones only, minus some. This table has 190,000 or so clones, 82% appearing once. Sequenced material: PBMCs. These receptors all come from a boy younger than 10 in good health and CMV-seronegative. The CDR3 runs from the conserved cysteine through the conserved F or W. A D gene is named only where the DNA matches it firmly. The size field is filled for only some rows; it gives once, few, many or a size class.

>-|-|TRBV7-9|TRBJ1-6
CASSFSVGAGVRRGSPLHF
TGTGCCAGCAGCTTTAGCGTGGGGGCAGGCGTTCGTCGCGGTTCACCCCTCCACTTT
>-|TRBD2|TRBV7-2|TRBJ2-6
CASSLALGTTSGANVLTF
TGTGCCAGCAGCTTAGCGCTGGGGACTACCTCTGGGGCCAACGTCCTGACTTTC
>-|TRBD1|TRBV7-2|TRBJ1-2
CASSLGTGGGYGYTF
TGTGCCAGCAGCTTAGGGACAGGGGGGGGCTATGGCTACACCTTC
>few|-|TRBV2|TRBJ2-3
CASLARPTDTQYF
TGTGCCAGCCTAGCGCGACCCACAGATACGCAGTATTTT
>-|TRBD1|TRBV30|TRBJ1-2
CAWGLGQVGFNYGYTF
TGTGCCTGGGGTCTCGGACAGGTGGGATTTAACTATGGCTACACCTTC
>-|-|TRBV27|TRBJ2-4
CASSFEGFDGSQYF
TGTGCCAGCAGTTTTGAGGGCTTTGATGGCAGTCAGTACTTC
>-|-|TRBV2|TRBJ2-7
CASTPQGGHYEQYF
TGTGCCAGCACCCCCCAGGGGGGCCACTACGAGCAGTACTTC
>-|-|TRBV6-6|TRBJ2-4
CATQARGAGNIQYF
TGTGCCACCCAAGCCAGGGGGGCAGGAAACATTCAGTACTTC
>-|-|TRBV19|TRBJ2-5
CASSIDIQETQYF
TGTGCCAGTAGTATAGATATCCAAGAGACCCAGTACTTC
>-|-|TRBV7-9|TRBJ1-1
CASNDSPLMNTEAFF
TGTGCCAGCAACGACAGCCCGCTCATGAACACTGAAGCTTTCTTT
>-|TRBD2|TRBV9|TRBJ2-2
CASSVGVAAGATGELFF
TGTGCCAGCAGCGTAGGGGTGGCAGCGGGGGCCACCGGGGAGCTGTTTTTT
>-|-|TRBV7-9|TRBJ2-2
CASGLFRGSGELFF
TGTGCCAGCGGTCTTTTCAGGGGATCGGGGGAGCTGTTTTTT
>-|-|TRBV7-9|TRBJ1-2
CASSLGEIYGYTF
TGTGCCAGCAGCTTAGGGGAGATCTATGGCTACACCTTC
>once|-|TRBV19|TRBJ1-2
CASAGTTIDGYTF
TGTGCCAGTGCCGGGACAACGATAGATGGCTACACCTTC
>-|TRBD2|TRBV5-6|TRBJ2-3
CASSLAGLADSTDTQYF
TGTGCCAGCAGCTTGGCGGGACTAGCGGATTCCACAGATACGCAGTATTTT
>-|TRBD1|TRBV5-1|TRBJ2-7
CASSLGGTGSYEQYF
TGCGCCAGCAGCTTGGGGGGGACAGGGTCCTACGAGCAGTACTTC
>few|TRBD2|TRBV2|TRBJ2-5
CASSPGLAGGQTQYF
TGTGCCAGCAGTCCGGGACTAGCGGGGGGGCAGACCCAGTACTTC
>-|-|TRBV5-4|TRBJ1-1
CASSSDSVTEAFF
TGTGCCAGCAGCTCTGACAGCGTCACTGAAGCTTTCTTT
>-|TRBD2|TRBV18|TRBJ2-5
CASSPPYGTSGYQETQYF
TGTGCCAGCTCACCACCGTATGGAACTAGCGGCTACCAAGAGACCCAGTACTTC
>-|-|TRBV7-9|TRBJ1-3
CASLNDTIYF
TGTGCCAGCCTAAACGACACCATATATTTT
>-|TRBD1|TRBV5-6|TRBJ1-2
CASSQRDSYGYTF
TGTGCCAGCAGCCAACGGGACAGCTATGGCTACACCTTC
>few|TRBD2|TRBV9|TRBJ2-5
CASSYTSGGIQETQYF
TGTGCCAGCAGCTACACTAGCGGGGGGATCCAAGAGACCCAGTACTTC
>-|TRBD1|TRBV7-2|TRBJ2-1
CASSLGRGQKNEQFF
TGTGCCAGCAGCTTAGGCAGGGGGCAGAAGAATGAGCAGTTCTTC
>-|TRBD2|TRBV30|TRBJ2-3
CAWSSGLAGGLDTQYF
TGTGCCTGGAGTAGCGGTTTAGCGGGGGGGCTCGATACGCAGTATTTT
>-|-|TRBV4-3|TRBJ2-3
CASSQDLVGKETDTQYF
TGCGCCAGCAGCCAAGATCTTGTCGGGAAGGAAACAGATACGCAGTATTTT
>-|TRBD2|TRBV11-3|TRBJ2-3
CASSLEGLNADTQYF
TGTGCCAGCAGCTTAGAGGGACTAAACGCAGATACGCAGTATTTT
>-|-|TRBV6-5|TRBJ1-1
CASSYDPVNTEAFF
TGTGCCAGCAGTTACGATCCGGTGAACACTGAAGCTTTCTTT
>-|-|TRBV30|TRBJ1-1
CAWSAGSGEAFF
TGTGCCTGGAGTGCGGGGTCCGGTGAAGCTTTCTTT
>-|TRBD1|TRBV5-1|TRBJ1-1
CASSLGDRNTEAFF
TGCGCCAGCAGCTTGGGGGACAGGAACACTGAAGCTTTCTTT
>-|-|TRBV29-1|TRBJ1-1
CSVGAGANTEAFF
TGCAGCGTCGGGGCAGGGGCGAACACTGAAGCTTTCTTT
>-|TRBD2|TRBV5-5|TRBJ2-1
CASSLLAGAYNEQFF
TGTGCCAGCAGCCTGCTAGCGGGAGCCTACAATGAGCAGTTCTTC
>-|-|TRBV5-4|TRBJ2-3
CASTEGRPSTDTQYF
TGTGCCAGCACGGAGGGCCGGCCTAGCACAGATACGCAGTATTTT
>-|TRBD2|TRBV5-4|TRBJ2-5
CASRSGGMGEETQYF
TGTGCCAGCAGAAGCGGGGGGATGGGCGAAGAGACCCAGTACTTC
>once|-|TRBV10-3|TRBJ1-6
CAISAGRNSPLHF
TGTGCCATCAGTGCGGGTAGGAATTCACCCCTCCACTTT
>-|TRBD1|TRBV19|TRBJ1-2
CASSLTGVNYGYTF
TGTGCCAGTAGTCTGACAGGGGTTAACTATGGCTACACCTTC
>-|TRBD2|TRBV7-2|TRBJ2-7
CASSLVGGSYEQYF
TGTGCCAGCAGCTTAGTGGGGGGGTCCTACGAGCAGTACTTC
>-|TRBD2|TRBV7-9|TRBJ2-5
CASSLPLAGGLETQYF
TGTGCCAGCAGCCTACCTCTAGCGGGGGGGCTGGAGACCCAGTACTTC